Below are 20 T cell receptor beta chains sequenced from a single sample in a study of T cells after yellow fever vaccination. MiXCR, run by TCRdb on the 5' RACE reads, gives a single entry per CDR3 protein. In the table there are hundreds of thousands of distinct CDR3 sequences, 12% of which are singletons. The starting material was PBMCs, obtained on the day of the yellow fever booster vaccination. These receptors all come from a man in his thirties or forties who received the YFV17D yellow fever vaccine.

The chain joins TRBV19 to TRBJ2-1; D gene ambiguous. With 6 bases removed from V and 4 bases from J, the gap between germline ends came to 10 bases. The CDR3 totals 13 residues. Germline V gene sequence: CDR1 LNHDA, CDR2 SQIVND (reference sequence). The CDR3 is CASSGHRYNEQFF. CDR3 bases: TGTGCCAGTAGCGGGCATAGGTACAATGAGCAGTTCTTC.

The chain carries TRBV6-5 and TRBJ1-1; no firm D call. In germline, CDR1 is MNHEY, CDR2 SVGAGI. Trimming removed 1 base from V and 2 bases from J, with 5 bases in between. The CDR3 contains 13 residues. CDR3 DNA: TGTGCCAGCAGTTACTGGTACAACACTGAAGCTTTCTTT. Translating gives CASSYWYNTEAFF.

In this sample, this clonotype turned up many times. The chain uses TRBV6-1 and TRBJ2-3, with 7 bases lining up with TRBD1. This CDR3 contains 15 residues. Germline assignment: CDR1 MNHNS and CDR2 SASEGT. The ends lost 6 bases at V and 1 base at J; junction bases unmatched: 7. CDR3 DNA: TGTGCCAGCAGAAAACAGGGGAGAGGCACAGATACGCAGTATTTT. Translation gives CASRKQGRGTDTQYF.

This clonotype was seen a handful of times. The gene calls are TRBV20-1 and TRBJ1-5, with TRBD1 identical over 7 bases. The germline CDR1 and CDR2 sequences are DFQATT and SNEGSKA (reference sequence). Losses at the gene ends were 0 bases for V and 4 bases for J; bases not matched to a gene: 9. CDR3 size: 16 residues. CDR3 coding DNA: TGCAGTGCTAGAGAACGACAGGGTAGTGGTAATCAGCCCCAGCATTTT. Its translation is CSARERQGSGNQPQHF.

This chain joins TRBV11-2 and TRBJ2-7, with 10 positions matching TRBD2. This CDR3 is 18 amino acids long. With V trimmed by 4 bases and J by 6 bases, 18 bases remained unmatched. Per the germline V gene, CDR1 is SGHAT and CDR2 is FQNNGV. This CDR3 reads CASSYPSALAGARSEQYF. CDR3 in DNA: TGTGCCAGCAGCTACCCCTCGGCTCTAGCGGGAGCTAGAAGCGAGCAGTACTTC. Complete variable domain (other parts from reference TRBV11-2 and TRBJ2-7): EAGVAQSPRYKIIEKRQSVAFWCNPISGHATLYWYQQILGQGPKLLIQFQNNGVVDDSQLPKDRFSAERLKGVDSTLKIQPAKLEDSAVYLCASSYPSALAGARSEQYFGPGTRLTVT.

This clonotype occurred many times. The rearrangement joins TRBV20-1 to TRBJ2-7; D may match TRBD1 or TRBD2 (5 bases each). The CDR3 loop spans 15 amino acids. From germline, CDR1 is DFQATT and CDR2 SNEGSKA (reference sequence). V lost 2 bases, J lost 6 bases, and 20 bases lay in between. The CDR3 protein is CSARSSLGTVGEQYF. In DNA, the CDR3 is TGCAGTGCTAGATCTTCCCTCGGGACCGTGGGCGAGCAGTACTTC.

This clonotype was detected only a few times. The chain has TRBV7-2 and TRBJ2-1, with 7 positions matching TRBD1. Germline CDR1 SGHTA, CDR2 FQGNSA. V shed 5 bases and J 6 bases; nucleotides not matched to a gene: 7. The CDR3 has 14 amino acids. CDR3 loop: CASSESNRGNEQFF. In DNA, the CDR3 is TGTGCCAGCAGCGAGAGTAACAGGGGCAATGAGCAGTTCTTC.

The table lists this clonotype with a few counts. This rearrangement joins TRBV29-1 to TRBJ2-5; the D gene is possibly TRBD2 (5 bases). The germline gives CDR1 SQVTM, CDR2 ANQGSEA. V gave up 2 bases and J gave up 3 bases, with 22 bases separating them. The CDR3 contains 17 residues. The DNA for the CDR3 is TGCAGCGTTGAAAATTTCGGGGTGGACTCCTGGGAAGAGACCCAGTACTTC. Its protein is CSVENFGVDSWEETQYF.

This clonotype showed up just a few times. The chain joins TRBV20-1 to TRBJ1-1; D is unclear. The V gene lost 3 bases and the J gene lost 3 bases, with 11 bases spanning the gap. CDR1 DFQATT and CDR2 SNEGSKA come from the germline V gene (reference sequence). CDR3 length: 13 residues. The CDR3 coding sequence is TGCAGTGCTAGTAGCCCCCGCCACACTGAAGCTTTCTTT. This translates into CSASSPRHTEAFF.

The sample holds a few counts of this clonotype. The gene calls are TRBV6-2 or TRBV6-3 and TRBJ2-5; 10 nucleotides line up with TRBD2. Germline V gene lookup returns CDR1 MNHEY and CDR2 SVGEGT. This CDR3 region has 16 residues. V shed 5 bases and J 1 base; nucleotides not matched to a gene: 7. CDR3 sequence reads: CASSGRTSGPQETQYF. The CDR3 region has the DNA TGTGCCAGCAGTGGTCGGACTAGCGGACCCCAAGAGACCCAGTACTTC.

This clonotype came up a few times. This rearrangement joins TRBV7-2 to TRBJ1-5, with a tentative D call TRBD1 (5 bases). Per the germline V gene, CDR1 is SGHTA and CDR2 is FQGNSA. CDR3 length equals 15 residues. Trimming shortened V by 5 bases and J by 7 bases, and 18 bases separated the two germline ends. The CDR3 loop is CASSPRSGLVQPQHF. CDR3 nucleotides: TGTGCCAGCAGCCCCCGATCAGGGTTAGTCCAGCCCCAGCATTTT.

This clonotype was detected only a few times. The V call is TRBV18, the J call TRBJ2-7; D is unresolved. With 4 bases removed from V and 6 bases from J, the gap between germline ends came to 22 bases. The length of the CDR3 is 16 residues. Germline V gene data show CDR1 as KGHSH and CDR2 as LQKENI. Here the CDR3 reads CASSLSISGDLGEQYF. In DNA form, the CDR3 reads TGTGCCAGCTCACTGTCCATTTCAGGTGACTTGGGCGAGCAGTACTTC.

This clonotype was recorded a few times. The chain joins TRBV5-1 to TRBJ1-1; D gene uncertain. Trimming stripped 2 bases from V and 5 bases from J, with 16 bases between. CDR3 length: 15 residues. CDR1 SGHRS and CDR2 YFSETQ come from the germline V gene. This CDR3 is CASSFFGRAGTEAFF. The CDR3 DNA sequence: TGCGCCAGCAGCTTTTTTGGCCGGGCTGGAACTGAAGCTTTCTTT.

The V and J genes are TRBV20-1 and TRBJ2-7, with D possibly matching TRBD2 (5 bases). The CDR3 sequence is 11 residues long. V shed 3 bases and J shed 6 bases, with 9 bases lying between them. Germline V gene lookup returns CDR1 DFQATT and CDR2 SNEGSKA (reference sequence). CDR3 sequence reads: CSASRESEQYF. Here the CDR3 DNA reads TGCAGTGCTAGCCGGGAATCCGAGCAGTACTTC.

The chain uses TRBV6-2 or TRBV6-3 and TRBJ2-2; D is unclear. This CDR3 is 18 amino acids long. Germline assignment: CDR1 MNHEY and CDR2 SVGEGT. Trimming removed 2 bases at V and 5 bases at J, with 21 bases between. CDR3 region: CASSYTATTPVGTGELFF. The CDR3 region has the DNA TGTGCCAGCAGTTACACGGCCACGACCCCGGTGGGAACCGGGGAGCTGTTTTTT.

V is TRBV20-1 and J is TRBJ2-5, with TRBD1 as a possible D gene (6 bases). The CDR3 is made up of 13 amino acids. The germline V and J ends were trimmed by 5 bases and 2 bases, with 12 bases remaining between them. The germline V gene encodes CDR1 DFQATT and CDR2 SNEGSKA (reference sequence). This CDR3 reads CSAGRTDQETQYF. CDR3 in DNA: TGCAGTGCTGGTAGGACAGATCAAGAGACCCAGTACTTC.

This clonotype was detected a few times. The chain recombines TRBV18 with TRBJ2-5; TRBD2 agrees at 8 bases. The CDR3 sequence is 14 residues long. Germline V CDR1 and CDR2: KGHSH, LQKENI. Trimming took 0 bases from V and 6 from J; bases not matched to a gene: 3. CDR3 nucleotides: TGTGCCAGCTCACCACCCGGGAGGGCGAAGACCCAGTACTTC. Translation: CASSPPGRAKTQYF.

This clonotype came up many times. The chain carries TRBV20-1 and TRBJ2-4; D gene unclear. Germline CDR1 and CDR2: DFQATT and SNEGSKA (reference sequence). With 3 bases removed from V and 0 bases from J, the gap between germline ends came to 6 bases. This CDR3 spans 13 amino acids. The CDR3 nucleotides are TGCAGTGCTAGTCAGGTAGCCAAAAACATTCAGTACTTC. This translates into CSASQVAKNIQYF.

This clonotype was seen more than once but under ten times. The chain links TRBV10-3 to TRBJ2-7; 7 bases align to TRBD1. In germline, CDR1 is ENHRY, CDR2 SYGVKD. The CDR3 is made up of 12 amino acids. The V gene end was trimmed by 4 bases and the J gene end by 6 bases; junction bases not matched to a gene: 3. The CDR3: CAISATGPEQYF. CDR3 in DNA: TGTGCCATCAGTGCGACAGGGCCCGAGCAGTACTTC.

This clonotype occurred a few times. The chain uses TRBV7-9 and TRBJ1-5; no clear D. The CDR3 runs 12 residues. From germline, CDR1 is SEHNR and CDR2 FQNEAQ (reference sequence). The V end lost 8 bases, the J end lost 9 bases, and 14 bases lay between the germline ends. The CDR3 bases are TGTGCCAGCTGCGTTGGCCCTGGGCCCCAGCATTTT. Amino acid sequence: CASCVGPGPQHF.